What follows are 3 T cell receptor beta chains derived from one specimen sequenced in a study of blood T cells in healthy people across ages. Primers used in a second PCR of roughly 6 to 11 cycles were a sample-barcoded 5' primer and a J-beta primer mix. Each CDR3 protein is one row after TCRdb ran MiXCR on the 5' RACE reads. The sample consists of 450,000 to 600,000 distinct CDR3 sequences, roughly a quarter of them appearing once. This sample was also put to use in a study of T cells of mothers and their children.

Sample: blood. All receptors derive from a boy aged 2-15 years in good health.

V and J are TRBV20-1 and TRBJ1-3; D unclear. V dropped 0 bases and J dropped 3 bases, with 9 bases sitting between them. The CDR3 spans 14 residues. The V gene's germline CDR1 is DFQATT and CDR2 SNEGSKA (reference sequence). The CDR3 reads CSARDIDRGNTIYF. CDR3 DNA: TGCAGTGCTAGAGACATCGACCGTGGAAACACCATATATTTT.

The V gene is TRBV20-1, the J gene TRBJ2-5, with D perhaps matching TRBD1 or TRBD2 (7 bases each). Trimming took 2 bases from V and 5 from J, leaving 12 bases between them. This CDR3 contains 13 residues. Germline V lookup: CDR1 DFQATT, CDR2 SNEGSKA (reference sequence). The CDR3 here is CSARQQGGETQYF. CDR3 in DNA: TGCAGTGCTAGACAGCAGGGGGGGGAGACCCAGTACTTC.

The rearrangement uses TRBV30 and TRBJ1-2, with D possibly matching TRBD1 (5 bases). V was shortened by 5 bases and J by 11 bases, with 15 bases between the two germline ends. Germline assignment: CDR1 GTSNPN and CDR2 SVGIG (reference sequence). This CDR3 contains 11 residues. Here the CDR3 DNA reads TGTGCCTGGGAGGATAGGGGATCTTACACCTTC. The encoded protein is CAWEDRGSYTF.